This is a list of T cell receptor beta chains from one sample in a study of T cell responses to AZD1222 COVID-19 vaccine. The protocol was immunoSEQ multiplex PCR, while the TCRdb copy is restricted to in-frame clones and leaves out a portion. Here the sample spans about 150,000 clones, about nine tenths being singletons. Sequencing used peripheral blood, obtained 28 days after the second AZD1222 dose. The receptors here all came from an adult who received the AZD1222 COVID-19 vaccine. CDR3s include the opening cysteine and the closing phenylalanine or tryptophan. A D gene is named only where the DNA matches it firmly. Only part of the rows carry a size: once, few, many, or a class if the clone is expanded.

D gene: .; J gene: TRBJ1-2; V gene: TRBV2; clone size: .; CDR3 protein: CASSLGRDNYGYTF; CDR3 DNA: TGTGCCAGCAGCCTAGGGAGGGATAACTATGGCTACACCTTC
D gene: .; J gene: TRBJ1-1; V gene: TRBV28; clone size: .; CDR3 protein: CASSLRADASEAFF; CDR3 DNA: TGTGCCAGCAGTTTACGGGCGGACGCCTCTGAAGCTTTCTTT
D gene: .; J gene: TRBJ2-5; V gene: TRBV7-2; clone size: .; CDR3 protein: CASSLDHGTQYF; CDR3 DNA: TGTGCCAGCAGCTTGGACCATGGGACCCAGTACTTC
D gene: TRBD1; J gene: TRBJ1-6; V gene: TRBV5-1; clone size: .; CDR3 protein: CASSQDRSDSPLHF; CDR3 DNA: TGCGCCAGCAGCCAGGACAGGTCTGATTCACCCCTCCACTTT
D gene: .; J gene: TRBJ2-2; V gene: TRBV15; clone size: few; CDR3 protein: CATSGGRTEYTGELFF; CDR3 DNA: TGTGCCACCAGCGGGGGCAGGACGGAATACACCGGGGAGCTGTTTTTT
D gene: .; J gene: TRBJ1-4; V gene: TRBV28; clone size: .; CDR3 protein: CASSKSGVNEKLFF; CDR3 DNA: TGTGCCAGCAGCAAGAGTGGCGTCAATGAAAAACTGTTTTTT
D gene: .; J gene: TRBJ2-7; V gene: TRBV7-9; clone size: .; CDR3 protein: CASSARLVDEQYF; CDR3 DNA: TGTGCCAGCAGCGCCAGACTAGTGGACGAGCAGTACTTC
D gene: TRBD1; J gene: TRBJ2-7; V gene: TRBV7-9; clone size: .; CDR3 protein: CASSLGTGTYEQYF; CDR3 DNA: TGTGCCAGCAGCTTAGGGACAGGAACCTACGAGCAGTACTTC
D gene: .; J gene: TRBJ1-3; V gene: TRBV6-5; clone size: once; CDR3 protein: CASSPDSRGGNTIYF; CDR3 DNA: TGTGCCAGCAGTCCGGACAGTCGAGGTGGAAACACCATATATTTT
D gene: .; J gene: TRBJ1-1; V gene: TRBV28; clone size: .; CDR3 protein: CASSSSPEAFF; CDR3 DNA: TGTGCCAGCAGCTCGTCCCCTGAAGCTTTCTTT